This TCR beta chain appears in the sequencing data of a study of T cells in localized non-small cell lung cancer. Using immunoSEQ multiplex PCR, the repertoire was profiled, and TCRdb retains in-frame clones only, with some absent. The data show tens of thousands of clones, 86% seen once. This clone was seen only once. Antigen: not known. Whole-study findings and limits: Since sequencing was restricted to only one region of the tumor, intratumor heterogeneity remains a possibility. Clonality peaked in uninvolved adjacent lung rather than tumor.

Germline V gives CDR1 LGHNA, CDR2 YNFKEQ. With V trimmed by 4 bases and J by 9 bases, 11 bases remained unmatched. The CDR3 totals 14 residues. Source: peripheral blood, taken before any cancer treatment. The source is a male donor aged 60 or older with stage III squamous cell lung carcinoma. V gene TRBV4-2 combines with J gene TRBJ2-7, with 8 nucleotides matching TRBD2. The CDR3 nucleotides are TGTGCCAGCAGCCCTACGGGGGGGGACAACGGGCAGTACTTC. It encodes CASSPTGGDNGQYF.